This T cell receptor beta chain was captured in a study of blood T cell repertoires in COVID-19. About the study: Samples taken during acute and convalescent COVID-19 were collected in the United States, Italy and Spain. The cDNA or gDNA used as material had been derived from T cells, B-cell-depleted T cells, or PBMCs.

In the original workflow: Amplification of reference gene primers was used by the study to estimate nucleated cell counts. The method was immunoSEQ multiplex PCR; TCRdb's version includes in-frame clones alone and lacks a portion of them. V, J and clone size reflect that table, while D and trimming were determined from the DNA. Of some 150,000 clones listed, roughly 80% were seen once; the top ten hold around 0.62%. The CDR3 runs 15 residues. Trimming pared 4 bases from V and 1 base from J, leaving 13 bases between. In germline, CDR1 is SNHLY, CDR2 FYNNEI. This clone showed up just a few times. The genes are TRBV2 and TRBJ1-1, with unresolved D. Sequencing was done on a sample of peripheral blood. The TCR was taken from a man in his sixties with acute or convalescent COVID-19. The CDR3 sequence: CASSGGGRQNTEAFF. The CDR3 bases are TGTGCCAGCAGTGGAGGAGGACGGCAGAACACTGAAGCTTTCTTT.